The clone carrying this TCR beta chain occurred a few times. This entry belongs to a study of blood T cell repertoires in COVID-19. There are 13 residues in the CDR3. From germline, CDR1 is SGDLS and CDR2 YYNGEE. Trimming cost V 1 base and J 5 bases, with 7 bases left between them. Assay used: immunoSEQ multiplex PCR; TCRdb lists only in-frame clones, some missing. This sample carries 210,000 or so clones, over 75% of them seen once, and the ten largest clones take around 2.8%. The receptor's source is an elderly woman with active or convalescent COVID-19. Sequenced material: peripheral blood. This chain joins TRBV9 and TRBJ2-1; no definite D call. CDR3 in DNA: TGTGCCAGCAGCGTACCTCTTCACAATGAGCAGTTCTTC. Translating it yields CASSVPLHNEQFF. Based on the CDR3 plus reference TRBV9 and TRBJ2-1, the full variable domain is DSGVTQTPKHLITATGQRVTLRCSPRSGDLSVYWYQQSLDQGLQFLIQYYNGEERAKGNILERFSAQQFPDLHSELNLSSLELGDSALYFCASSVPLHNEQFFGPGTRLTVL.